This TCR beta chain came from a study of blood T cells in healthy people across ages. PCR was performed a second time for about 7 to 11 cycles using a sample-barcoded 5' primer and a J-beta primer mix. MiXCR was run by TCRdb on the 5' RACE reads, yielding one entry per CDR3 protein. The table includes about 800,000 distinct CDR3 sequences, roughly 25% detected once. V lost 2 bases and J 2 bases, leaving 11 bases between the germline ends. Germline loops: CDR1 SGHTA, CDR2 FQGNSA. The CDR3 spans 15 residues. The same sample was also studied in work on T cells of mothers and their children.

The chain links TRBV7-2 to TRBJ2-3; D gene uncertain. Sequencing was performed on blood. The TCR comes from a boy younger than 18 in good health. The CDR3: CASSLLDGVTDTQYF. The DNA for the CDR3 is TGTGCCAGCAGCTTACTTGACGGAGTCACAGATACGCAGTATTTT.